These 31 T cell receptor beta chains came from one sample sequenced in a study of cytomegalovirus exposure and HLA in healthy donors. The PCR was carried out with 60 Vbeta primers and 13 Jbeta primers. Clones were read by immunoSEQ multiplex PCR, and TCRdb kept only the in-frame ones, dropping some. The data contain 150,000 to 200,000 clones, 75% to 80% of them singletons. The sequencing input was PBMCs. The receptor set was obtained from a woman aged 25 to 39 in good health and CMV-seropositive.

The chain is built from TRBV19 and TRBJ1-1; 9 nucleotides match TRBD1. The CDR3 totals 13 residues. CDR1 LNHDA and CDR2 SQIVND come from the germline V gene (reference sequence). With 6 bases clipped from V and 7 bases from J, the junction kept 6 bases outside the gene matches. Here the CDR3 reads CASSLTGGSEAFF. The CDR3 DNA sequence: TGTGCCAGTAGCTTAACAGGGGGCAGTGAAGCTTTCTTT.

V gene TRBV28 combines with J gene TRBJ1-2; the match to TRBD1 covers 9 bases. Germline loops: CDR1 MDHEN, CDR2 SYDVKM. The CDR3 is made up of 15 amino acids. V dropped 5 bases and J dropped 2; count of bases not matched to a gene: 6. Here the CDR3 DNA reads TGTGCCAGCAGTACCCAACAGGGGGCAAACTATGGCTACACCTTC. Translated, it gives CASSTQQGANYGYTF.

The chain couples TRBV19 to TRBJ1-5; TRBD1 agrees at 7 bases. The V gene end was trimmed by 3 bases and the J gene end by 6 bases; junction bases not matched to a gene: 8. Germline-derived CDR1 and CDR2 are LNHDA and SQIVND (reference sequence). CDR3 length: 15 residues. CDR3 bases: TGTGCCAGTAGTATCGGACAGGCAGGGAGTCAGCCCCAGCATTTT. The encoded protein is CASSIGQAGSQPQHF.

V gene TRBV5-5 combines with J gene TRBJ1-2; tentative D call: TRBD1 (5 bases). CDR1 is SGHKS and CDR2 is YYEKEE in the germline V gene (reference sequence). Trimming took off 2 bases at V and 4 bases at J, with 12 bases between the two ends. The CDR3 spans 14 residues. CDR3: CASSFSRARYGYTF. The CDR3 nucleotides are TGTGCCAGCAGCTTCAGCAGGGCGCGCTATGGCTACACCTTC.

The rearrangement uses TRBV7-6 and TRBJ2-5, with D tentatively TRBD2 (5 bases). The V gene's germline CDR1 is SGHVS and CDR2 FNYEAQ. CDR3 length equals 17 residues. V lost 3 bases and J 5 bases, leaving 22 bases between the germline ends. CDR3 in DNA: TGTGCCAGCAGCTTGGGTGCTAGCACCTTCCTGGTGGAGACCCAGTACTTC. It codes for CASSLGASTFLVETQYF.

The chain carries TRBV2 and TRBJ2-1; 14 bases line up with TRBD2. From germline, CDR1 is SNHLY and CDR2 FYNNEI. After removal of 2 bases from V and 7 bases from J, the junction contained 10 bases not matched to a gene. The CDR3 totals 18 residues. The DNA of the CDR3 is TGTGCCAGCAGTGAAAGACTAGCGGGAGGGCCCTGGGAAAATGAGCAGTTCTTC. It codes for CASSERLAGGPWENEQFF. Full variable domain (outside the CDR3, taken from reference TRBV2 and TRBJ2-1): EPEVTQTPSHQVTQMGQEVILRCVPISNHLYFYWYRQILGQKVEFLVSFYNNEISEKSEIFDDQFSVERPDGSNFTLKIRSTKLEDSAMYFCASSERLAGGPWENEQFFGPGTRLTVL.

The genes are TRBV28 and TRBJ2-7; 9 bases match TRBD1. The germline CDR1 and CDR2 sequences are MDHEN and SYDVKM. J lost 2 bases, V lost 11 bases, and 10 bases had no gene match. The CDR3 loop spans 14 amino acids. The CDR3, as DNA: TGTGCCGCCGTGGGACAGGGCGCGCCCTACGAGCAGTACTTC. This encodes CAAVGQGAPYEQYF.

The chain has TRBV10-3 and TRBJ1-2, with TRBD1 identical over 10 bases. With V trimmed by 6 bases and J by 2 bases, 6 bases remained unmatched. Germline CDR1 ENHRY, CDR2 SYGVKD. The CDR3 has 15 amino acids. CDR3: CAISATGGRNYGYTF. CDR3 nucleotide sequence: TGTGCCATCAGCGCGACAGGGGGCAGGAACTATGGCTACACCTTC.

The rearrangement joins TRBV11-2 to TRBJ1-2; TRBD1 aligns across 7 bases. The CDR3 is 16 residues long. Germline values: CDR1 SGHAT, CDR2 FQNNGV. After removal of 2 bases from V and 4 bases from J, the junction contained 10 bases not matched to a gene. As DNA, the CDR3 is TGTGCCAGCAGCTTATGGGTCCACAGGGGAAGCTATGGCTACACCTTC. This translates into CASSLWVHRGSYGYTF.

This clone was seen only a few times. The J gene is TRBJ2-3, the V gene TRBV7-9; no clear D gene. The CDR3 totals 11 residues. Per germline, CDR1 SEHNR and CDR2 FQNEAQ (reference sequence). Trimming took off 7 bases at V and 0 bases at J, with 2 bases between the two ends. CDR3: CASTSTDTQYF. The CDR3 DNA reads TGTGCCAGCACTAGCACAGATACGCAGTATTTT.

CDR3 DNA sequence: TGTGCCAGCAGCTCCGGACCGGACAGGGGGATGGCTGGCTACACCTTC. Translating it yields CASSSGPDRGMAGYTF. The chain recombines TRBV6-6 with TRBJ1-2; 10 bases match TRBD1. Germline V gene lookup returns CDR1 MNHNY and CDR2 SVGAGI (reference sequence). V dropped 6 bases and J dropped 7; count of bases not matched to a gene: 14. This CDR3 contains 16 residues.

The rearrangement uses TRBV7-3 and TRBJ1-5; 8 positions agree with TRBD1. The trim removed 1 base at V and 4 bases at J, leaving 12 bases unmatched. CDR1 is SGHTA and CDR2 is FQGTGA in the germline V gene. The CDR3 runs to 18 residues. CDR3 sequence reads: CASSLKGGRDRPNQPQHF. The CDR3 region has the DNA TGTGCCAGCAGCTTAAAGGGGGGGCGGGACAGGCCTAATCAGCCCCAGCATTTT.

This clone came up once. V is TRBV6-5 and J is TRBJ2-5; D not resolved. Germline V CDR1 and CDR2: MNHEY, SVGAGI. Trimming took 6 bases from V and 5 from J, leaving 13 bases between them. This CDR3 contains 13 residues. The CDR3 protein is CASSLTGWETQYF. The CDR3 nucleotides are TGTGCCAGCAGCTTAACGGGTTGGGAGACCCAGTACTTC.

The genes are TRBV9 and TRBJ1-6; unclear D gene. The CDR3 contains 16 residues. Between the trimmed V and J ends, which lost 0 bases and 5 bases, there was a span of 12 bases. Per germline, CDR1 SGDLS and CDR2 YYNGEE. CDR3 sequence: CASSVDGSENNSPLHF. CDR3 sequence (DNA): TGTGCCAGCAGCGTAGACGGGTCCGAGAATAATTCACCCCTCCACTTT.

This clone was seen only a few times. The chain uses TRBV2 and TRBJ1-1; 8 bases line up with TRBD1. The trim removed 3 bases at V and 5 bases at J, leaving 2 bases unmatched. Germline values: CDR1 SNHLY, CDR2 FYNNEI. This CDR3 spans 13 amino acids. CDR3 protein: CASSDRGRTEAFF. The CDR3, as DNA: TGTGCCAGCAGTGACAGGGGGCGGACTGAAGCTTTCTTT.

J is TRBJ2-1 and V is TRBV9, with 15 positions matching TRBD2. Germline V lookup: CDR1 SGDLS, CDR2 YYNGEE. This CDR3 is 17 amino acids long. The trim removed 3 bases at V and 1 base at J, leaving 2 bases unmatched. The CDR3 nucleotides read TGTGCCAGCAGCGCAGGGACTAGCGGGAGGTCCTACAATGAGCAGTTCTTC. It codes for CASSAGTSGRSYNEQFF.

As DNA, the CDR3 is TGTGCCAGCAGCTTTAGAGAGACCCAGTACTTC. It codes for CASSFRETQYF. The chain employs TRBV5-6 and TRBJ2-5; D ambiguous. Germline CDR1 SGHDT, CDR2 YYEEEE. V lost 2 bases to trimming and J lost 4 bases, with 3 bases between them. The CDR3 length is 11 residues.

This chain links TRBV27 with TRBJ1-1; 10 bases line up with TRBD1. Germline trimming cut 4 bases from V and 3 bases from J; bases unmatched to any gene: 8. Germline V gives CDR1 MNHEY, CDR2 SMNVEV (reference sequence). The length of the CDR3 is 16 residues. This CDR3 reads CASSSWTGGGDTEAFF. The CDR3 DNA is TGTGCCAGCAGTTCGTGGACAGGGGGAGGTGACACTGAAGCTTTCTTT.

The CDR3 is CAWSFTSRSSDTQYF. In nucleotides, the CDR3 is TGTGCCTGGAGTTTTACTAGCCGATCGTCAGATACGCAGTATTTT. The rearrangement joins TRBV30 to TRBJ2-3, with TRBD2 as a possible D gene (6 bases). Germline V gene lookup returns CDR1 GTSNPN and CDR2 SVGIG (reference sequence). This CDR3 comprises 15 residues. With 2 bases removed from V and 4 bases from J, the gap between germline ends came to 16 bases.

This chain joins TRBV18 and TRBJ2-2; perhaps TRBD1 as D (5 bases). In germline, CDR1 is KGHSH, CDR2 LQKENI. V was trimmed by 0 bases and J by 6 bases, leaving 8 bases between them. CDR3 length: 14 amino acids. This CDR3 is CASSPPSRAGELFF. The CDR3 nucleotides are TGTGCCAGCTCACCACCGTCCAGGGCCGGGGAGCTGTTTTTT.

In this sample, this clone turned up a few times. The V and J genes are TRBV23-1 and TRBJ2-7, with 7 bases matching TRBD2. TRBV23-1 is reported as an ORF; its role is uncertain. The CDR3 loop spans 11 amino acids. The J segment lost 5 bases and the V segment lost 8 bases, leaving 3 bases of the junction unmatched. The CDR3: CASGLADEQYF. The DNA for the CDR3 is TGCGCCAGCGGTCTAGCGGACGAGCAGTACTTC.

This clone was counted once. This sequence joins TRBV6-1 and TRBJ1-2; D is possibly TRBD1 (5 bases). CDR3 length: 13 residues. The germline V gene has CDR1 MNHNS and CDR2 SASEGT. V was shortened by 4 bases and J by 8 bases, with 14 bases between the two germline ends. The CDR3 sequence is CASSATYQGGYTF. CDR3 nucleotide sequence: TGTGCCAGCAGTGCGACATATCAGGGAGGCTACACCTTC.

The V gene is TRBV29-1, the J gene TRBJ1-1; D is uncertain. The CDR3 extends over 12 amino acids. Looked up from germline, CDR1 is SQVTM and CDR2 is ANQGSEA. Between the trimmed V and J ends, which lost 7 bases and 1 base, there was a span of 10 bases. The CDR3 DNA sequence: TGCAGCGCCGCAGGTACGAACACTGAAGCTTTCTTT. Amino acids: CSAAGTNTEAFF.

The rearrangement links TRBV30 to TRBJ1-1; 7 bases match TRBD1. The CDR3 is 13 residues long. Per germline, CDR1 GTSNPN and CDR2 SVGIG (reference sequence). The J segment lost 1 base and the V segment lost 6 bases, leaving 5 bases of the junction unmatched. The CDR3 DNA reads TGTGCCTGTGACAGGGTAGGGAACACTGAAGCTTTCTTT. This encodes CACDRVGNTEAFF.

The chain joins TRBV7-9 to TRBJ2-5, with a tentative D call TRBD2 (6 bases). Germline CDR1 reads SEHNR; CDR2 reads FQNEAQ (reference sequence). With 5 bases removed from V and 1 base from J, the gap between germline ends came to 11 bases. The CDR3 loop spans 14 amino acids. The CDR3, as DNA: TGTGCCAGCAGCCAGGGACTGATCCAAGAGACCCAGTACTTC. It encodes CASSQGLIQETQYF.

The chain employs TRBV27 and TRBJ2-7; 11 positions agree with TRBD1. Germline CDR1 is MNHEY and CDR2 is SMNVEV (reference sequence). This CDR3 contains 15 residues. J gave up 0 bases and V 4 bases, and 2 bases lay outside the gene matches. CDR3 protein: CASSWDRGASYEQYF. For the CDR3, the DNA is TGTGCCAGCAGTTGGGACAGGGGGGCCTCCTACGAGCAGTACTTC.

The V gene is TRBV5-1, the J gene TRBJ2-2; the D gene is possibly TRBD1 (6 bases). Germline CDR1 is SGHRS and CDR2 is YFSETQ. V lost 7 bases to trimming and J lost 7 bases, with 23 bases between them. The CDR3 loop spans 16 amino acids. Written as DNA, the CDR3 is TGCGCCAGCCATCTTTGGGCAGGGGAAATGAGCGGGGAGCTGTTTTTT. Protein sequence: CASHLWAGEMSGELFF. Filled out from reference TRBV5-1 and TRBJ2-2, the complete variable domain reads KAGVTQTPRYLIKTRGQQVTLSCSPISGHRSVSWYQQTPGQGLQFLFEYFSETQRNKGNFPGRFSGRQFSNSRSEMNVSTLELGDSALYLCASHLWAGEMSGELFFGEGSRLTVL.

V and J are TRBV5-1 and TRBJ1-1; D may be TRBD1 (5 bases). CDR1 and CDR2 from the germline V gene are SGHRS and YFSETQ. V shed 4 bases and J shed 1 base, with 11 bases lying between them. The CDR3 runs 14 residues. The CDR3 nucleotides are TGCGCCAGCAGCCCGCGGGGGGGGAACACTGAAGCTTTCTTT. Translated, it gives CASSPRGGNTEAFF.

The chain links TRBV30 to TRBJ2-1; no reliable D call. The germline V and J ends were trimmed by 2 bases and 8 bases, with 13 bases remaining between them. The CDR3 is 13 amino acids. Per the germline V gene, CDR1 is GTSNPN and CDR2 is SVGIG (reference sequence). CDR3 residues: CAWSILTGDEQFF. The CDR3 DNA sequence: TGTGCCTGGAGTATCCTGACTGGTGATGAGCAGTTCTTC. Based on the CDR3 plus reference TRBV30 and TRBJ2-1, the full variable domain is SQTIHQWPATLVQPVGSPLSLECTVEGTSNPNLYWYRQAAGRGLQLLFYSVGIGQISSEVPQNLSASRPQDRQFILSSKKLLLSDSGFYLCAWSILTGDEQFFGPGTRLTVL.

The chain joins TRBV5-1 to TRBJ2-7; the D is unclear. The CDR3 consists of 14 residues. V was trimmed by 1 base and J by 3 bases, leaving 11 bases between them. CDR1 and CDR2 from the germline V gene are SGHRS and YFSETQ. CDR3 in DNA: TGCGCCAGCAGCTTGACAGATTTAGGCTACGAGCAGTACTTC. Amino acid sequence: CASSLTDLGYEQYF.

The chain uses TRBV19 and TRBJ2-1; D is undetermined. Between the trimmed V and J ends, which lost 3 bases and 4 bases, there was a span of 13 bases. Germline V gene data show CDR1 as LNHDA and CDR2 as SQIVND (reference sequence). The CDR3 covers 15 residues. The CDR3 nucleotides are TGTGCCAGTAGTATTTACGGTTCTCTTTACAATGAGCAGTTCTTC. Amino acid sequence: CASSIYGSLYNEQFF.